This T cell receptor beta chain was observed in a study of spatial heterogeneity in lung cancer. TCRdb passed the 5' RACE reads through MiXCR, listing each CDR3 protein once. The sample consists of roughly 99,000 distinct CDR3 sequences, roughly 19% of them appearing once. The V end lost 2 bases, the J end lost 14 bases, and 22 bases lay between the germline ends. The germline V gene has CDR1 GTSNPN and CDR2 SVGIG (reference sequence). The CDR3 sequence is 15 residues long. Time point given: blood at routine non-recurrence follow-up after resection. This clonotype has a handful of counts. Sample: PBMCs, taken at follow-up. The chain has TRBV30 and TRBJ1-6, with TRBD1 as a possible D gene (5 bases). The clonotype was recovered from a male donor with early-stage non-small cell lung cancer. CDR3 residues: CAWSQGTAMEGALHF. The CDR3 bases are TGTGCCTGGAGTCAAGGGACCGCGATGGAAGGGGCCCTCCACTTT.